This TCR beta chain was sequenced in a study of cytomegalovirus exposure and HLA in healthy donors. Generated by immunoSEQ multiplex PCR, the TCRdb table keeps only in-frame clones and is missing some. This table holds some 170,000 clones, roughly 90% found once. V was clipped by 3 bases and J by 5 bases, with 11 bases between them. Germline V gives CDR1 MNHEY, CDR2 SMNVEV (reference sequence). The CDR3 consists of 13 residues. Study results and caveats: First-cohort TCR clusters were later found to tend to co-occur in the 120 validation repertoires. Rare TCR sequences predominated, though certain public TCRs were found in many donors. The authors listed roughly 150 TCR beta chains as cytomegalovirus-associated.

Concerning this clone itself: Its antigen is undetermined.

The clonotype originates from a woman younger than 35 in good health and CMV-seronegative. The chain joins TRBV27 to TRBJ2-7, with D perhaps matching TRBD1 (5 bases). What was sequenced was PBMCs. The CDR3, as DNA: TGTGCCAGCAGTTTGCGCAGGGAAAACGAGCAGTACTTC. Its translation: CASSLRRENEQYF.